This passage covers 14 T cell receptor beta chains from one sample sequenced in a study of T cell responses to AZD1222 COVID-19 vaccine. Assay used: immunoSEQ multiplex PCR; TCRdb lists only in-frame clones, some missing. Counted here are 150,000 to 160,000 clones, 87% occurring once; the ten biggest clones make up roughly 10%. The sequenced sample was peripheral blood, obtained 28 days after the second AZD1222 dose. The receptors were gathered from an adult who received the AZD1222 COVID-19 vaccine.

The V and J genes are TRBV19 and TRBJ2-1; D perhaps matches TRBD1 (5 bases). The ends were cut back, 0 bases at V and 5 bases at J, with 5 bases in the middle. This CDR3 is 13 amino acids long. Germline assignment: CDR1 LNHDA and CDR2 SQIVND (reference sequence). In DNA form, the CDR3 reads TGTGCCAGTAGTATAGACAGGGACAATGAGCAGTTCTTC. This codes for CASSIDRDNEQFF.

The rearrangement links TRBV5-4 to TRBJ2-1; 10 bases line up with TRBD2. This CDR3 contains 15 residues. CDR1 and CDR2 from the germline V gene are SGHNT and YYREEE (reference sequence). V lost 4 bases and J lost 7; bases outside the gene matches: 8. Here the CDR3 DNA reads TGTGCCAGCAGCCAACCGGGACTAGCGACAAATGAGCAGTTCTTC. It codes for CASSQPGLATNEQFF.

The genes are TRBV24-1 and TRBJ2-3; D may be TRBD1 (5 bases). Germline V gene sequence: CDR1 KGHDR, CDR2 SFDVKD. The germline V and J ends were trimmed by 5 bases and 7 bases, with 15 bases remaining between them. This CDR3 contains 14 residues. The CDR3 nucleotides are TGTGCCACCAGTGGCATAGGGGCTCCGAATACGCAGTATTTT. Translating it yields CATSGIGAPNTQYF.

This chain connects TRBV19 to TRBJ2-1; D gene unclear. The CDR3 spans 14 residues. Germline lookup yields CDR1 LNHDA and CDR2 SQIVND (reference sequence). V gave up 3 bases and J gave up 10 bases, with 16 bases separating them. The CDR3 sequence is CASSILLDNGEQFF. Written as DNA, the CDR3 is TGTGCCAGTAGTATCTTATTAGACAACGGGGAGCAGTTCTTC.

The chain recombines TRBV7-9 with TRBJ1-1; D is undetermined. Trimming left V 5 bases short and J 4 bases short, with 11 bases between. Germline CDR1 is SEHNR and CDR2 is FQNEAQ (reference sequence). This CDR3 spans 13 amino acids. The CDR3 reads CASSLDEGTEAFF. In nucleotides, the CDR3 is TGTGCCAGCAGCCTGGACGAAGGCACTGAAGCTTTCTTT.

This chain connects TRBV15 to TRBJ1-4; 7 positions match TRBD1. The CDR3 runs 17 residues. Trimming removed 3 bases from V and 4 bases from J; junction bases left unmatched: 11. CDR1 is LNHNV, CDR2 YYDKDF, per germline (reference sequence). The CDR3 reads CATSRGIGPGGNEKLFF. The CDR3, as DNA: TGTGCCACCAGCAGGGGAATCGGCCCAGGGGGTAATGAAAAACTGTTTTTT.

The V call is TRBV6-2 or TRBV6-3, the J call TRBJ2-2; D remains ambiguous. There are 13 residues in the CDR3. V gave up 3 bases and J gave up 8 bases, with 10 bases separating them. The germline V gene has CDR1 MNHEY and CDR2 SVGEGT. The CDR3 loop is CASSYFLLGELFF. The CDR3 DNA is TGTGCCAGCAGTTATTTTCTTTTGGGGGAGCTGTTTTTT.

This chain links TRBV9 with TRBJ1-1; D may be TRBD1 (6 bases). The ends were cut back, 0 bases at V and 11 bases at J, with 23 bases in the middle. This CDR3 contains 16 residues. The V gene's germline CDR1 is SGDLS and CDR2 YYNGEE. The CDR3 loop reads CASSVALVQGGVGAFF. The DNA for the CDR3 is TGTGCCAGCAGCGTAGCCCTTGTACAGGGCGGGGTGGGGGCTTTCTTT.

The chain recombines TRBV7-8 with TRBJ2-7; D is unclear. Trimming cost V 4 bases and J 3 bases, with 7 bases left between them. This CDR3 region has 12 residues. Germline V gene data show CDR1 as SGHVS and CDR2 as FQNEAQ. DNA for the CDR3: TGTGCCAGCAGCTCCGGCAACTACGAGCAGTACTTC. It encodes CASSSGNYEQYF.

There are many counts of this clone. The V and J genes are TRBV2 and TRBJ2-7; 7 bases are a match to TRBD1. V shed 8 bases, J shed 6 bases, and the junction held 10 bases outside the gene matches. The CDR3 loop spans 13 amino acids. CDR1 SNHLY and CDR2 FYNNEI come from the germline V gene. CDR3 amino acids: CASGARQGSEQYF. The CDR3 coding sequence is TGTGCCAGCGGGGCTCGACAGGGAAGCGAGCAGTACTTC.

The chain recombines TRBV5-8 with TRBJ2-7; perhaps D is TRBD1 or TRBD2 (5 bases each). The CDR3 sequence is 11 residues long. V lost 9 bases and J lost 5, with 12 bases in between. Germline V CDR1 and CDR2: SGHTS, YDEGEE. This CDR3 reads CATTLGHEQYF. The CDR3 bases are TGTGCCACCACGTTGGGACACGAGCAGTACTTC.

As DNA, the CDR3 is TGTGCCAGCAGCCCTGCTTTGGGTAATGAGCAGTTCTTC. This codes for CASSPALGNEQFF. The gene calls are TRBV11-2 and TRBJ2-1, with D unclear. CDR3 length: 13 amino acids. In germline, CDR1 is SGHAT, CDR2 FQNNGV. Trimming removed 5 bases at V and 7 bases at J, with 12 bases between.

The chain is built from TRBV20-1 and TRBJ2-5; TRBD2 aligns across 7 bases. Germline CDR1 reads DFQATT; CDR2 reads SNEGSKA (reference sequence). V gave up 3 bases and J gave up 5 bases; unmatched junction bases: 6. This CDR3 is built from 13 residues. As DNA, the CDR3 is TGCAGTGCTAGTCTGGCGGGGGTTGAGACCCAGTACTTC. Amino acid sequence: CSASLAGVETQYF.

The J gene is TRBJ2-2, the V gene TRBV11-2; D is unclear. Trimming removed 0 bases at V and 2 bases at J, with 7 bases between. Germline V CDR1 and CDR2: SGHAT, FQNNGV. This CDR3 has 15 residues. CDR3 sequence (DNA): TGTGCCAGCAGCTTAGAATCGAGAAACACCGGGGAGCTGTTTTTT. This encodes CASSLESRNTGELFF. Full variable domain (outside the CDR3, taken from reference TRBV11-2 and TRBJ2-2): EAGVAQSPRYKIIEKRQSVAFWCNPISGHATLYWYQQILGQGPKLLIQFQNNGVVDDSQLPKDRFSAERLKGVDSTLKIQPAKLEDSAVYLCASSLESRNTGELFFGEGSRLTVL.